This T cell receptor beta chain was recorded in a study of identical twins. This clonotype appeared a few times. TCRdb called the 5' RACE reads again in MiXCR, with one record for every CDR3 protein. This sample has around 1.7 million distinct CDR3 sequences, with roughly 35% found just once. The CDR3 has 16 amino acids. Per germline, CDR1 SGHTA and CDR2 FQGNSA. V shed 2 bases and J shed 6 bases, with 18 bases lying between them. This receptor was taken from a newborn girl in good health. Sequenced input: cord blood. This chain connects TRBV7-2 to TRBJ2-3; the D is unclear. The CDR3 sequence is CASSLNAFRLRDTQYF. For the CDR3, the DNA is TGTGCCAGCAGCTTAAACGCCTTTCGTCTCCGTGATACGCAGTATTTT.